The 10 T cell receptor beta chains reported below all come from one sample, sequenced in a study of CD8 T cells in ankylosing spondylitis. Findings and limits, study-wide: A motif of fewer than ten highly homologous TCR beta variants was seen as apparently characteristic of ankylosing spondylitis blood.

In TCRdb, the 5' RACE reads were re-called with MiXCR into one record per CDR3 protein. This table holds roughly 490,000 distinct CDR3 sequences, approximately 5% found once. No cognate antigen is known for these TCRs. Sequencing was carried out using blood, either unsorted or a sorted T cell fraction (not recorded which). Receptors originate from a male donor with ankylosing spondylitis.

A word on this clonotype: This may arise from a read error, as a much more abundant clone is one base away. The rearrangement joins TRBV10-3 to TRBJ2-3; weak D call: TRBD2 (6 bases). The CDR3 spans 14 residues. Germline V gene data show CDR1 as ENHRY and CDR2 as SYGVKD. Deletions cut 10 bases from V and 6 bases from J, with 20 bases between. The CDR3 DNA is TGTGCCACCGATGGGACTTACGACGGGGATACGCAGTATTTT. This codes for CATDGTYDGDTQYF.

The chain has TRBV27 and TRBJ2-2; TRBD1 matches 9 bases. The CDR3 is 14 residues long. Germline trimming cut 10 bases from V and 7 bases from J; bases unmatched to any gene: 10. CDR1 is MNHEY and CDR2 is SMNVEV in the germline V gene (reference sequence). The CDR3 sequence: CATSPWDRVGELFF. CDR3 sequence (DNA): TGTGCCACCAGCCCCTGGGACAGGGTCGGGGAGCTGTTTTTT.

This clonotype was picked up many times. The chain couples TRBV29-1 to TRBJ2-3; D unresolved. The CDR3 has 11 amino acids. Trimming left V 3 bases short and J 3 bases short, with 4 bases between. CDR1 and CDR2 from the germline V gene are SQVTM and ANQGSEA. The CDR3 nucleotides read TGCAGCGTTGATGGGACAGATACGCAGTATTTT. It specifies CSVDGTDTQYF.

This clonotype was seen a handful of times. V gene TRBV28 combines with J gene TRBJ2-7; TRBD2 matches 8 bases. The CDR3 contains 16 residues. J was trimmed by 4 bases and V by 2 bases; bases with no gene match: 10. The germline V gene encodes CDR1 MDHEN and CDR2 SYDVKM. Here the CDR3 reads CASSLPPSGFVYEQYF. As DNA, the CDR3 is TGTGCCAGCAGTTTACCCCCTAGCGGGTTTGTTTACGAGCAGTACTTC.

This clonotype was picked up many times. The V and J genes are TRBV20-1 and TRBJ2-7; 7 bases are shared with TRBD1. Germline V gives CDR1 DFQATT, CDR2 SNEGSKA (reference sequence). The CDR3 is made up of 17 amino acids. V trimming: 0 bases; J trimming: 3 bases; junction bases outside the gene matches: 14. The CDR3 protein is CSARDPTGTALSYEQYF. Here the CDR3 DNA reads TGCAGTGCTAGAGATCCCACGGGGACAGCCCTCAGCTACGAGCAGTACTTC.

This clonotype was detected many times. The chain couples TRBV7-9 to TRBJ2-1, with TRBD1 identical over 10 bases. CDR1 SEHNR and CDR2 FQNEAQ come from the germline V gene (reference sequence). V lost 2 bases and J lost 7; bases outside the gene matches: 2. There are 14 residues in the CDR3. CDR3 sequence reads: CASSLWDRGNEQFF. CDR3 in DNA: TGTGCCAGCAGCTTATGGGACAGGGGTAATGAGCAGTTCTTC.

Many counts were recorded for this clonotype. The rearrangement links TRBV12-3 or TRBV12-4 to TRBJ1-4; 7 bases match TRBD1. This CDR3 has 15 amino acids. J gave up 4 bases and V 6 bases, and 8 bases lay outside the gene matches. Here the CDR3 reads CASSYPTGFNEKLFF. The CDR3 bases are TGTGCCAGCAGCTACCCGACAGGGTTTAATGAAAAACTGTTTTTT.

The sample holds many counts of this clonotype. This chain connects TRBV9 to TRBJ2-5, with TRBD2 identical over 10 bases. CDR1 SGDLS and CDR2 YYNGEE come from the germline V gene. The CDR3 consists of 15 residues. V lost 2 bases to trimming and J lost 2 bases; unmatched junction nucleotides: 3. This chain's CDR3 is CASSVGLAPQETQYF. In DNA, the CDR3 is TGTGCCAGCAGCGTGGGACTAGCGCCTCAAGAGACCCAGTACTTC.

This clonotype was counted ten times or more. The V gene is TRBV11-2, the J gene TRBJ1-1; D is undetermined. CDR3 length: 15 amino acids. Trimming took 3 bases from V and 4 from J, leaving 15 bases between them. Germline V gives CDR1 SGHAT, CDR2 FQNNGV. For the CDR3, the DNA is TGTGCCAGCAGCTTTACGGGATGGCCCGGCACTGAAGCTTTCTTT. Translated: CASSFTGWPGTEAFF.

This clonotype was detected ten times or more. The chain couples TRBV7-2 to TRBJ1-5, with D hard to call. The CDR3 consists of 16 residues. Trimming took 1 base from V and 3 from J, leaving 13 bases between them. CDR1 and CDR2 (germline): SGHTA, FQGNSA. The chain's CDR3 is CASSLVGHLINQPQHF. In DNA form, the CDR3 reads TGTGCCAGCAGCTTAGTGGGCCACTTAATCAATCAGCCCCAGCATTTT.